This note documents a single TCR beta chain sequence. Its specific antigen is unknown. Base qualities are not at hand, and no much larger clone is one base apart. The data were taken from a study of radiation and T cells in renal cell carcinoma (TCRdb year 2020). Regarding the research as a whole: Samples came from a clinical trial, in which primary renal cell carcinomas received 15 Gy stereotactic body radiation therapy followed by nephrectomy 4 weeks later. In total, 50 to 55 samples underwent TCR beta sequencing: 25 or so tumors plus 27 peripheral blood samples. Across all 50 or so samples, more than 4,000,000 unique CDR3 nucleotide sequences, encoding around 2.4 million unique CDR3 amino acid sequences, were identified.

The immunoSEQ kit was used, according to the manufacturer's recommendations, to generate TCR beta libraries from genomic DNA. For library preparation, a first multiplex PCR was performed with proprietary primers, followed by a second PCR in which unique barcodes were added, and bead cleanups were performed after each round. Each sample batch included a kit-provided positive control reaction and a negative control reaction. The final libraries underwent checking on an Agilent 4200 TapeStation D1000 ScreenTape, volumetric pooling, and quantification by qPCR. An Illumina NextSeq500 fitted with a MidOutput 150-cycle cartridge performed the sequencing, running 156 Read1 cycles and 15 Index1 cycles with the kit's custom primers. The pooled library was loaded at 0.8 to 1 pM, and around 22% PhiX control was spiked in. Under the source paper's analysis protocol: Vendor-processed data were analyzed in R, with a clonotype defined as all T cells sharing the same CDR3 nucleotide sequence. In the clone abundance analyses, frequencies in each sample were normalized to that sample's 10,000 most abundant clones. Before analysis, public T cell clones were removed, and these numbered fewer than six per sample on average. An abundance difference of at least 32-fold between compartments was the criterion for calling clonotypes tumor-enriched or baseline blood-enriched. A beta-binomial differential abundance model was used to identify clonotypes that expanded or contracted between blood time points. Tumor-blood repertoire similarity was measured with the Baroni-Urbani and Buser coefficient, and groups were compared using two-tailed Wilcoxon tests in R. TCRdb mirrors the immuneACCESS table, restricted to in-frame sequences. Some clones are absent from its copies; in checked studies, under half trace to an unresolved V gene, and the reason for the others is unknown. For V, J and clone size, that table is used; D and trimming come from the DNA. The sample table records tens of thousands of clones; 80% of these occur just once. Around 31% of the sample is taken by the ten largest.

The investigation overall reported the following: With a single-armed trial design, the study had no way to address how radiation dose or scheduling affects the TCR repertoire. In blood, the top tumor clonotypes increased from baseline to 2 weeks after radiation and then shrank by 4 weeks, which suggests a temporary expansion of tumor-resident clones. Because pretreatment tumor biopsies were not available, the study could not determine whether clonotypes were already present within the tumor at baseline. Changes in the blood repertoire were not tracked past 4 weeks after treatment.

The time point label, read with the paper, signifies: blood 2 weeks post-SBRT. This specimen's treatment or condition label, per the study, means: 15 Gy SBRT to primary tumor, nephrectomy 4 weeks later. To follow tumor-enriched clonotypes, peripheral blood was collected serially from radiation-treated patients at baseline and again at 2 weeks and 4 weeks after SBRT. Every patient's renal cell carcinoma showed clear cell pathology. The QIAamp DNA Blood Mini Kit (Qiagen) was used to prepare genomic DNA for TCR sequencing. The analyses included just those samples that passed every quality control check. The sample here was blood, taken from a patient whose treatment included radiotherapy and nephrectomy. This receptor was identified in a woman aged 70-85 years with renal cell carcinoma.

DNA sequence: TGTGCCAGCAGCCCGGGAGGGTTCTACGAGCAGTACTTC. It is translated as CASSPGGFYEQYF. The chain is made from TRBV11-2 and TRBJ2-7, and TRBD2 matches 8 of the central bases. The CDR3 holds 13 amino acids from the cysteine to the phenylalanine. The DNA shown is the 39-base CDR3, in frame from base 1. At the junction V is shortened by 5 bases and J by 3 bases; bases outside the gene matches: 3. The germline V gene sets CDR1 to SGHAT and CDR2 to FQNNGV.